These T cell receptor beta chains were read from a single sample in a study of radiotherapy plus CTLA-4 blockade in lung cancer. Repertoires were generated with immunoSEQ multiplex PCR, while TCRdb's copy carries only in-frame clones and drops some. The repertoire holds around 43,000 clones, about 77% seen once, with around 9.6% in the top ten. The material sequenced was peripheral blood, taken from a patient treated with radiotherapy plus ipilimumab. The origin of the receptors is a human donor with non-small cell lung cancer who had stable disease on radiotherapy plus ipilimumab. The CDR3 runs from the conserved cysteine through the conserved F or W. D genes are given only for firm matches.

cdr3_aa	v_call	d_call
CATSRASENNSPLHF	TRBV15	NA
CSVGGVSGGTQETQYF	TRBV29-1	TRBD2
CASSRELAGAGSTQYF	TRBV5-6	TRBD2
CASSSGTGGLYSNQPQHF	TRBV5-6	NA
CAWSLGGGFQYF	TRBV30	NA
CASSPGQYEQYF	TRBV11-3	NA
CASSLGRGRGETQYF	TRBV5-1	TRBD1
CASSIGQTNYGYTF	TRBV7-2	NA
CASSLDHLSYNEQFF	TRBV5-1	NA
CASSDRRRGTEAFF	TRBV6-5	NA
CASSLGGRGDNDEQFF	TRBV7-2	NA
CASRPPGLSNSPLHF	TRBV7-8	NA
CAWSRGTEAFF	TRBV30	NA
CASSEASTDTQYF	TRBV6-4	NA
CASSFQGSAYEQYF	TRBV5-1	NA
CASSLDFIRDTQYF	TRBV5-6	NA
CASMGQSNYGYTF	TRBV2	TRBD1
CASSSGVGQNTEAFF	TRBV5-4	NA
CGTGDNYGYTF	TRBV2	TRBD1
CASSLRLEGYTF	TRBV13	NA
CASSLVGGLNTEAFF	TRBV28	NA
CAIHPGEGSGNTIYF	TRBV10-3	NA
CASSQEEGLGPQHF	TRBV4-3	NA
CASSQDQDTTQYF	TRBV4-1	NA
CAWSPGRREGQPQHF	TRBV30	NA
CASSPRGGASTEGYTF	TRBV4-2	NA
CASSLAISNEQFF	TRBV7-2	NA
CASSFGRGSYEQYF	TRBV5-1	NA
CASSIGSNTGELFF	TRBV19	NA
CASSLVAGERETQYF	TRBV5-6	TRBD2
CASSSGTTYEQYF	TRBV5-1	NA
CATSREGGVGNQPQHF	TRBV15	NA
CASSYNLRVGTGELFF	TRBV7-6	NA
CASSQGAGNEQFF	TRBV18	NA
CASSLASGPNYGYTF	TRBV5-1	NA
CASSVTGQGTPQHF	TRBV2	TRBD1
CASSVDPGEKLFF	TRBV9	NA
CASMGIGVGAMAYEQYF	TRBV27	NA
CASSLGLVGQTKETQYF	TRBV11-3	NA
CASSYGQANSPLHF	TRBV5-1	TRBD1
CASSLGGQGRSGGTEAFF	TRBV5-1	TRBD1
CSVGWSTEAFF	TRBV29-1	NA
CASSPDLGQALF	TRBV6-6	TRBD1
CASSYGAGDYEQYF	TRBV6-6	TRBD2
CASSIGAGLETQYF	TRBV19	NA
CASSLRQGDQPQHF	TRBV5-1	TRBD1
CATSRELPGGNYEQYF	TRBV15	TRBD2